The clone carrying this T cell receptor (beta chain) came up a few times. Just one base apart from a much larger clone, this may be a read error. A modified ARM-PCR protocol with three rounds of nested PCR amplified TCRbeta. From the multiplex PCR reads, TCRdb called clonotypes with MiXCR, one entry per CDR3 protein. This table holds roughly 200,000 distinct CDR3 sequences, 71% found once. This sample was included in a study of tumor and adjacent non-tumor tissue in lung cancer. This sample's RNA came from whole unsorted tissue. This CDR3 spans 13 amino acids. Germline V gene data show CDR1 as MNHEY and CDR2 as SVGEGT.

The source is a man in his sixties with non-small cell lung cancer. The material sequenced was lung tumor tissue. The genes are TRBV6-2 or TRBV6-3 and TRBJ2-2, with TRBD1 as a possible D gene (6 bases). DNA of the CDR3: TGTGCCAGCAGTTATCGGGACACCTGGGAGCTGTTTTTT. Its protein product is CASSYRDTWELFF.